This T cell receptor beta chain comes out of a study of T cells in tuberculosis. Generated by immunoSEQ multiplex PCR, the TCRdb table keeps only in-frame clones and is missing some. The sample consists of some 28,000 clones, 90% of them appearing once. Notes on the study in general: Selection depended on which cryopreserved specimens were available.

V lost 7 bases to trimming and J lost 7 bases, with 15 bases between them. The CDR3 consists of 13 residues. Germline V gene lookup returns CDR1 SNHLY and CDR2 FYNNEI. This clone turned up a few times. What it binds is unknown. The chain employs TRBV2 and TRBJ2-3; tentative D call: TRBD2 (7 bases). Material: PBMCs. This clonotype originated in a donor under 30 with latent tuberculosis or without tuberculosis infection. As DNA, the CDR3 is TGTGCCAGCAAAGGGGGGGCGGGAAATACGCAGTATTTT. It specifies CASKGGAGNTQYF.